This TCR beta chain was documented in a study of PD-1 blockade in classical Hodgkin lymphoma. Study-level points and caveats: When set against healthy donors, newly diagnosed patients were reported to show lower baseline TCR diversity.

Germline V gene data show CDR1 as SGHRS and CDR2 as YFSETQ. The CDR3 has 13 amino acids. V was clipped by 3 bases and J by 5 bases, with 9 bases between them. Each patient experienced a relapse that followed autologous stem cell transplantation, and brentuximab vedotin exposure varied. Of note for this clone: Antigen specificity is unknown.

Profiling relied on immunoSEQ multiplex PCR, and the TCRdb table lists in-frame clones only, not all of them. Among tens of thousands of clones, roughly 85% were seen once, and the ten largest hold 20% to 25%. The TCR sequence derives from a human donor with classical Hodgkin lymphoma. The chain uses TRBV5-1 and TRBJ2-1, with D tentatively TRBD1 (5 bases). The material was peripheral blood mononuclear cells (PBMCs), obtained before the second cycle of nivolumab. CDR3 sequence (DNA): TGCGCCAGCAGCTATGACAGTAACAATGAGCAGTTCTTC. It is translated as CASSYDSNNEQFF.